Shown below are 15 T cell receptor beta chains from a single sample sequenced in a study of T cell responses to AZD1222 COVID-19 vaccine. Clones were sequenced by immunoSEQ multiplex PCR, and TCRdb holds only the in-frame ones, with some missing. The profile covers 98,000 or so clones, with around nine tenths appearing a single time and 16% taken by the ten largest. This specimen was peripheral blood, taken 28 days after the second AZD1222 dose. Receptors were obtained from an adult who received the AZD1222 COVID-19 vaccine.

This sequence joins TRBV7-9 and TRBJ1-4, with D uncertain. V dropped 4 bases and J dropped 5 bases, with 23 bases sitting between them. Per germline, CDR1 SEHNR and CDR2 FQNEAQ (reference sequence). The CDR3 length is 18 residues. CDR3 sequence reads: CASSSPAGLTLGNEKLFF. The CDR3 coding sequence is TGTGCCAGCAGCTCCCCGGCCGGGCTTACGCTTGGGAATGAAAAACTGTTTTTT.

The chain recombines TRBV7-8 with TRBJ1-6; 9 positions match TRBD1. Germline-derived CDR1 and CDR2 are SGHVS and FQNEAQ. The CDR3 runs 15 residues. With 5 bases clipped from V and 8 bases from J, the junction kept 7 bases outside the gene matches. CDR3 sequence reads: CASSRTGVRDSPLHF. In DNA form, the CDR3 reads TGTGCCAGCAGCCGGACAGGGGTCCGGGATTCACCCCTCCACTTT.

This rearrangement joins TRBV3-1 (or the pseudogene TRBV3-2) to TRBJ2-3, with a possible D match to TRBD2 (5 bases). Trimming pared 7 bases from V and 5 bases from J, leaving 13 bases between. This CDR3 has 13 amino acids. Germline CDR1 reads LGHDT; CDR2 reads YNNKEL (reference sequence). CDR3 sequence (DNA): TGTGCCAGCACCCACGGCGCGGGAGATACGCAGTATTTT. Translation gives CASTHGAGDTQYF.

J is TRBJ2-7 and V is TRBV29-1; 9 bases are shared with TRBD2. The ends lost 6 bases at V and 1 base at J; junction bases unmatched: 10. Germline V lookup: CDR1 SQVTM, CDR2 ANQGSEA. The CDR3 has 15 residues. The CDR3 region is CSVRTGTSWSYEQYF. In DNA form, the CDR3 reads TGCAGCGTACGAACCGGGACTAGCTGGTCCTACGAGCAGTACTTC.

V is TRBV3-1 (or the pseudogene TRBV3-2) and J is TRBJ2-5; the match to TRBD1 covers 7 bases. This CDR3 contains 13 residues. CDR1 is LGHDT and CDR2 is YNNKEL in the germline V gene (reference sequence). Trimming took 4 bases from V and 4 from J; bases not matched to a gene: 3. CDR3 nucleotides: TGTGCCAGCAGCCTGTACAGGGGAGAGACCCAGTACTTC. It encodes CASSLYRGETQYF.

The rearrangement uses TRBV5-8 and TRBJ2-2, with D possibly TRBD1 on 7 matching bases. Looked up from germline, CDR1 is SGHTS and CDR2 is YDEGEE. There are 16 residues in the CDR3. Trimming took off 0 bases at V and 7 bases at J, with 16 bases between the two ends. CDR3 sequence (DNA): TGTGCCAGCAGCTTGGCAGGGGGAGGAACAATCGGGGAGCTGTTTTTT. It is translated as CASSLAGGGTIGELFF.

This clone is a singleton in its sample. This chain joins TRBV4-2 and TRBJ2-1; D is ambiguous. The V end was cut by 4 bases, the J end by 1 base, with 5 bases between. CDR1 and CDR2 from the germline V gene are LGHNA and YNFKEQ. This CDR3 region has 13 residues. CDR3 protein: CASSPGSYNEQFF. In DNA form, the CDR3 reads TGTGCCAGCAGCCCGGGTTCCTACAATGAGCAGTTCTTC.

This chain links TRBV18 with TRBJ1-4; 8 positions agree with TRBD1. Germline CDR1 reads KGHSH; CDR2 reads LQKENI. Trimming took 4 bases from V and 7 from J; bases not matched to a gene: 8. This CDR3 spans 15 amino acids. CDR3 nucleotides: TGTGCCAGCTCACTAGGACAGGGAAAGAGTGAAAAACTGTTTTTT. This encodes CASSLGQGKSEKLFF.

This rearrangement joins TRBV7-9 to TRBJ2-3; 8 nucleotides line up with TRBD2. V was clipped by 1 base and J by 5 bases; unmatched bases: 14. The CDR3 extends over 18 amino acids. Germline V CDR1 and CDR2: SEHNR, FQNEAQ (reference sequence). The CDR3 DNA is TGTGCCAGCAGCTTAGAAAAACCGGGTCTAGCGGGTTTAGATACGCAGTATTTT. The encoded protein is CASSLEKPGLAGLDTQYF.

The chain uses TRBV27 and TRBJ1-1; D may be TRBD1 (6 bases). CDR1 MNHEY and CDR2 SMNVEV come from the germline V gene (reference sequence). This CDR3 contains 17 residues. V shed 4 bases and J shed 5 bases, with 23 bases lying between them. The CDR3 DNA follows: TGTGCCAGCAGTTCGCACCAGGGAGGGGGGATTCGAACTGAAGCTTTCTTT. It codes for CASSSHQGGGIRTEAFF.

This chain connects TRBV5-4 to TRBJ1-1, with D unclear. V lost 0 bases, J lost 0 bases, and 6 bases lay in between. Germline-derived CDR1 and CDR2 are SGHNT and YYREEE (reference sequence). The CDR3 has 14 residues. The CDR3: CASSLGSLNTEAFF. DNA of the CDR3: TGTGCCAGCAGCTTGGGCAGCCTGAACACTGAAGCTTTCTTT.

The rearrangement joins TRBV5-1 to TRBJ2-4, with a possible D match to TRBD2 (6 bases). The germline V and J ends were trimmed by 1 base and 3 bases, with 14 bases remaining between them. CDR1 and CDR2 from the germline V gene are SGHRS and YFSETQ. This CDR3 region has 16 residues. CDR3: CASSLRGTLGKNIQYF. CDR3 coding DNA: TGCGCCAGCAGCTTGCGGGGGACTTTGGGCAAAAACATTCAGTACTTC.

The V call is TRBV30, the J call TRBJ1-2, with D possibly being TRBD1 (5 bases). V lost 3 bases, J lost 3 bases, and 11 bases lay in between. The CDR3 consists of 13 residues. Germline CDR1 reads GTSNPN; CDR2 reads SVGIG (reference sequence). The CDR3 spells CAWRGDYYYGYTF. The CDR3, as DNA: TGTGCCTGGAGGGGGGATTATTACTATGGCTACACCTTC. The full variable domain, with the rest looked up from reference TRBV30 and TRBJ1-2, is SQTIHQWPATLVQPVGSPLSLECTVEGTSNPNLYWYRQAAGRGLQLLFYSVGIGQISSEVPQNLSASRPQDRQFILSSKKLLLSDSGFYLCAWRGDYYYGYTFGSGTRLTVV.

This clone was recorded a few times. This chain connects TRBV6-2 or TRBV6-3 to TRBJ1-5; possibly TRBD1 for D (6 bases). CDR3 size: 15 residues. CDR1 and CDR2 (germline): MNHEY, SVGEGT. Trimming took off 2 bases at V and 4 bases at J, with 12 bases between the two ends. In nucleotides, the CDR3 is TGTGCCAGCAGTTACGGTTCCACAGGGAATCAGCCCCAGCATTTT. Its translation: CASSYGSTGNQPQHF.

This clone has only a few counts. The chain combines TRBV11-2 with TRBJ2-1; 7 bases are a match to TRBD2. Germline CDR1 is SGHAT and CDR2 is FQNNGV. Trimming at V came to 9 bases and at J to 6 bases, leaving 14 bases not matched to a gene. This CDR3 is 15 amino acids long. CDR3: CASVSAGAAFNEQFF. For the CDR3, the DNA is TGTGCCAGTGTTTCGGCGGGAGCAGCTTTCAATGAGCAGTTCTTC.